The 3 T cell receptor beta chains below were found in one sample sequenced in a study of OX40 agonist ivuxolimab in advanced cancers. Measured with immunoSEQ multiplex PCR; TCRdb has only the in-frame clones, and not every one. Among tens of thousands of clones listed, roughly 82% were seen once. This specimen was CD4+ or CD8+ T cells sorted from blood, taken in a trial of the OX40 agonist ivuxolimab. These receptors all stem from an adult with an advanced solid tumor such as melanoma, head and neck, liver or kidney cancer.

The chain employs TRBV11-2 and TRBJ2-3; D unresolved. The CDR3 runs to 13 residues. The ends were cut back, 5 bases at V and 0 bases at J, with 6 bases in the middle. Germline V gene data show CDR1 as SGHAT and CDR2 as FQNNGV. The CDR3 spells CASSVTSTDTQYF. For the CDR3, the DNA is TGTGCCAGCAGCGTAACTAGCACAGATACGCAGTATTTT.

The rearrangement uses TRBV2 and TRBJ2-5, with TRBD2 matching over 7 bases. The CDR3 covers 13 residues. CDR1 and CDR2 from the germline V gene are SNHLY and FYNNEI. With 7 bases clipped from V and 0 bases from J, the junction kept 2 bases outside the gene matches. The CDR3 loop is CASILADQETQYF. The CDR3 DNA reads TGTGCCAGCATCCTAGCGGACCAAGAGACCCAGTACTTC. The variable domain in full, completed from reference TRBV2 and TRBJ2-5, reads EPEVTQTPSHQVTQMGQEVILRCVPISNHLYFYWYRQILGQKVEFLVSFYNNEISEKSEIFDDQFSVERPDGSNFTLKIRSTKLEDSAMYFCASILADQETQYFGPGTRLLVL.

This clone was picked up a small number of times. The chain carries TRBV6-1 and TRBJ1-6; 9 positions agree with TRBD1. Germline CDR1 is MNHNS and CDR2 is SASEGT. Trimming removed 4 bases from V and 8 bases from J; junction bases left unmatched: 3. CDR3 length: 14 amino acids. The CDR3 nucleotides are TGTGCCAGCAGTGTCCGGACAGGGGATTCACCCCTCCACTTT. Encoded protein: CASSVRTGDSPLHF.